This is a list of T cell receptor beta chains from one sample in a study of blood T cell repertoires in COVID-19. Only in-frame clones appear in the TCRdb table, and some are missing; sequencing was by immunoSEQ multiplex PCR. The sample has under 300,000 clones, 75% to 90% seen once; the top ten hold roughly 11%. The specimen sequenced was peripheral blood. The receptor source for this set is a woman aged 70-85 years with acute or convalescent COVID-19. The CDR3 runs from the conserved cysteine through the conserved F or W. A D gene is named only where the DNA matches it firmly. Expanded clones get a size class; other rows say once, few or many, or leave the size out.

>TRBJ2-7|TRBD1|TRBV5-1|.
CASSPTGQAYEQYF
TGCGCCAGCAGCCCTACGGGACAGGCCTACGAGCAGTACTTC
>TRBJ1-1|.|TRBV15|.
CATAEGGKWTEAFF
TGTGCCACCGCCGAGGGGGGGAAATGGACTGAAGCTTTCTTT
>TRBJ1-2|.|TRBV5-4|.
CASSSRTDYGYTF
TGTGCCAGCAGCTCCAGGACAGACTATGGCTACACCTTC
>TRBJ1-5|TRBD1|TRBV4-1|.
CASSRVDRADQPQHF
TGCGCCAGCAGCCGAGTTGACAGGGCTGATCAGCCCCAGCATTTT
>TRBJ2-2|.|TRBV6-5|.
CASSSGDRITGELFF
TGTGCCAGCAGCTCCGGAGACAGAATCACCGGGGAGCTGTTTTTT
>TRBJ2-3|TRBD2|TRBV5-1|.
CASSLGSGGGTDTQYF
TGCGCCAGCAGCTTGGGGAGCGGGGGAGGAACAGATACGCAGTATTTT
>TRBJ1-5|TRBD1|TRBV4-1|.
CASSPQGVTSNQPQHF
TGCGCCAGCAGCCCACAGGGGGTAACTAGCAATCAGCCCCAGCATTTT
>TRBJ2-3|TRBD2|TRBV29-1|once
CSVAERVAGDTQYF
TGCAGCGTCGCCGAGCGAGTAGCGGGAGATACGCAGTATTTT
>TRBJ2-1|TRBD1|TRBV2|.
CASRPGQVNYNEQFF
TGTGCCAGCAGGCCGGGACAGGTTAACTACAATGAGCAGTTCTTC
>TRBJ1-1|TRBD1|TRBV6-5|once
CAGRQGNTEAFF
TGTGCCGGTAGACAGGGGAACACTGAAGCTTTCTTT
>TRBJ2-2|.|TRBV7-3|.
CASSLFGGNTGELFF
TGTGCCAGCAGCTTATTTGGAGGGAACACCGGGGAGCTGTTTTTT
>TRBJ2-5|.|TRBV5-4|.
CASSIGLGQETQYF
TGTGCCAGCAGCATAGGACTGGGACAAGAGACCCAGTACTTC
>TRBJ2-3|.|TRBV29-1|.
CSVQPGDTQYF
TGCAGCGTCCAGCCGGGAGATACGCAGTATTTT
>TRBJ1-3|TRBD1|TRBV11-2|.
CASSPDRVGGNTIYF
TGTGCCAGCAGCCCCGACAGGGTTGGAGGAAACACCATATATTTT
>TRBJ2-2|.|TRBV12-5|.
CASGRQSNTGELFF
TGTGCTAGTGGAAGACAGTCGAACACCGGGGAGCTGTTTTTT
>TRBJ2-7|.|TRBV4-1|.
CASSYRQDDYEQYF
TGCGCCAGCAGCTACCGACAGGATGACTACGAGCAGTACTTC
>TRBJ2-3|TRBD2|TRBV27|.
CASTRLAGAVTDTQYF
TGTGCCAGCACTAGACTAGCGGGGGCCGTCACAGATACGCAGTATTTT
>TRBJ1-5|TRBD1|TRBV2|.
CASSVGTGNQPQHF
TGTGCCAGCAGTGTGGGGACAGGGAATCAGCCCCAGCATTTT
>TRBJ2-6|.|TRBV3-1/TRBV3-2|.
CASSQDMGIGANVLTF
TGTGCCAGCAGCCAAGATATGGGCATTGGGGCCAACGTCCTGACTTTC
>TRBJ2-7|.|TRBV11-2|.
CASSYRYEQYF
TGTGCCAGCAGCTACAGATACGAGCAGTACTTC
>TRBJ1-5|.|TRBV5-6|.
CASSLYRRSNQPQHF
TGTGCCAGCAGCTTGTACAGGCGTAGCAATCAGCCCCAGCATTTT
>TRBJ1-5|.|TRBV5-8|.
CASSPGWRRNQPQHF
TGTGCCAGCAGTCCCGGATGGCGGCGCAATCAGCCCCAGCATTTT